The present entry profiles one T cell receptor (beta chain) with its context. Tumor samples were obtained before definitive surgery or chemotherapy. Produced via immunoSEQ multiplex PCR; TCRdb's table is partial and in-frame only. The sample holds a few thousand clones, approximately 80% seen once. The CDR3 totals 14 residues. Trimming at V came to 4 bases and at J to 3 bases, leaving 6 bases not matched to a gene. Germline CDR1 is MNHEY and CDR2 is SMNVEV (reference sequence). The data derive from a study of high-grade serous ovarian cancer treatment subgroups. The sequence was obtained from a human donor with high-grade serous ovarian cancer. Input material: tumor tissue. V is TRBV27 and J is TRBJ2-7, with TRBD2 identical over 7 bases. The CDR3 DNA reads TGTGCCAGCAGTTCGGGCGGGAGCGTCTACGAGCAGTACTTC. This encodes CASSSGGSVYEQYF.